This T cell receptor (beta chain) was sequenced during a study of blood T cell repertoires in COVID-19. The CDR3 is made up of 13 amino acids. V gave up 8 bases and J gave up 5 bases, with 15 bases separating them. Germline CDR1 reads SNHLY; CDR2 reads FYNNEI. Assay: immunoSEQ multiplex PCR; the TCRdb copy retains only in-frame clones and omits some. This sample has over 60,000 clones; more than 80% occur once, and the top ten carry 35% to 40%. The chain employs TRBV2 and TRBJ1-1; maybe TRBD1 (5 bases). Sequencing used peripheral blood. This TCR was sampled from a woman over 75 with active or convalescent COVID-19. The CDR3 DNA follows: TGTGCCAGCGCGACCGACGGGGGAACTGAAGCTTTCTTT. As protein: CASATDGGTEAFF.